This TCR beta chain was identified during a study of T cell responses to AZD1222 COVID-19 vaccine. The assay was immunoSEQ multiplex PCR, and TCRdb's table has in-frame clones only and misses some. The repertoire holds 45,000 to 65,000 clones, with 80% to 90% as singletons. There are 18 residues in the CDR3. The V and J ends lost 4 bases and 3 bases, in that order; junction bases with no gene match: 16. Germline V gene data show CDR1 as SGHNT and CDR2 as YYREEE (reference sequence). Samples with a second dose at about 4 or about 12 weeks were pooled together. General study findings and limits: Clonal diversity was possibly underestimated, and white British individuals and females predominated among donors. After the peak T cell response, and only then, were repertoires sampled.

Comment on this clone: What it binds is not known.

The starting material was peripheral blood, obtained 28 days after the second AZD1222 dose. This clonotype was obtained from an adult who received the AZD1222 COVID-19 vaccine. The V and J genes are TRBV5-4 and TRBJ1-2, with 9 bases identical to TRBD1. CDR3 coding DNA: TGTGCCAGCAGCCAAGCCCACAGGGGGCGGGACGAATACTATGGCTACACCTTC. The encoded protein is CASSQAHRGRDEYYGYTF.